This TCR beta chain was found in a study of regulatory T cells in long-lasting Graves disease. For the study at large: For under 3 months, newly diagnosed Graves' patients had been taking antithyroid drugs.

Construction of the TCR beta libraries employed iRepertoire HTBI primers in conjunction with Arm-PCR of CDR3 regions. In TCRdb, the multiplex PCR reads were re-called with MiXCR into one record per CDR3 protein. Here the sample spans under 800,000 distinct CDR3 sequences, less than 20% being singletons. Time point given: newly diagnosed GD, antithyroid drugs for less than 3 months. RNA from PBMCs was the source of the TCR library. This clonotype turned up a few times. V shed 2 bases, J shed 5 bases, and the junction held 10 bases outside the gene matches. This CDR3 comprises 17 residues. Germline CDR1 reads KGHSH; CDR2 reads LQKENI. The sample was also linked to a second study, of T cells in Graves' hyperthyroidism and ophthalmopathy. That source adds: Those patients with uncontrolled infection, other autoimmune disease, pregnancy or lactation were excluded. Appearing also in blood were most of the thyroid clonotypes expanded above 0.001.

The clonotype originates from a woman in her 30s with Graves disease. Sample: peripheral blood mononuclear cells (PBMCs), taken at new diagnosis, from a patient treated with antithyroid drugs. The V and J genes are TRBV18 and TRBJ2-1, with 9 nucleotides matching TRBD1. The CDR3 DNA follows: TGTGCCAGCTCACCAGCAATCGGACAGGGGCGCGACAATGAGCAGTTCTTC. Its translation: CASSPAIGQGRDNEQFF.